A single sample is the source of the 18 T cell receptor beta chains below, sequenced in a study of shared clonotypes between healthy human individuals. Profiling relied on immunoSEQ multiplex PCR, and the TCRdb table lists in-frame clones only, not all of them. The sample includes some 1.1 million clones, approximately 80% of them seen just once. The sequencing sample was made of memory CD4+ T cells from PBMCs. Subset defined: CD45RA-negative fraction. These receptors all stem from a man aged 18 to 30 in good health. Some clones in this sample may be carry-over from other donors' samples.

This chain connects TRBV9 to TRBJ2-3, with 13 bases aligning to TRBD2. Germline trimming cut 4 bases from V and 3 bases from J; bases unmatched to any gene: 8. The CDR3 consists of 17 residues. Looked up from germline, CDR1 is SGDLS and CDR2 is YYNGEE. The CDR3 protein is CASSPRRLAGGTDTQYF. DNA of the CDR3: TGTGCCAGCAGCCCCCGACGACTAGCGGGAGGAACAGATACGCAGTATTTT.

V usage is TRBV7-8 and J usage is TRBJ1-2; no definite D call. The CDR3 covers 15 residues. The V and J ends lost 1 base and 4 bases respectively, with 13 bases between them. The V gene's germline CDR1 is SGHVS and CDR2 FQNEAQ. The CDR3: CASSLVPGPSYGYTF. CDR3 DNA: TGTGCCAGCAGCTTAGTTCCAGGCCCCTCCTATGGCTACACCTTC.

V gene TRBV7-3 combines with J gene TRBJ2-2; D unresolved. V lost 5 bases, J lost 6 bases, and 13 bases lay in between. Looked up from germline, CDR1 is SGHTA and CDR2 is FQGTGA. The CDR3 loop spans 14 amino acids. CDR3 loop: CASSILPGSGELFF. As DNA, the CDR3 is TGTGCCAGCAGCATCCTCCCGGGTTCCGGGGAGCTGTTTTTT.

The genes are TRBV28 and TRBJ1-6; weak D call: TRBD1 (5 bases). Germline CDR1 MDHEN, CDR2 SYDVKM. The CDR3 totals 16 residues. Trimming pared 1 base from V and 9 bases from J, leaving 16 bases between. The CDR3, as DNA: TGTGCCAGCAGTTTATACGCGGGGGTCCAGACTTCACCCCTCCACTTT. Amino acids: CASSLYAGVQTSPLHF.

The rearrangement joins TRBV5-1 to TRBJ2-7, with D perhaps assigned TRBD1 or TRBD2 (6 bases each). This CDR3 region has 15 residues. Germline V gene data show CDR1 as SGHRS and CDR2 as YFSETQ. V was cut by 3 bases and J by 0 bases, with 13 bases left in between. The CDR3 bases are TGCGCCAGCAGCTGGGGGGCCGGCGCCTCCTACGAGCAGTACTTC. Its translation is CASSWGAGASYEQYF.

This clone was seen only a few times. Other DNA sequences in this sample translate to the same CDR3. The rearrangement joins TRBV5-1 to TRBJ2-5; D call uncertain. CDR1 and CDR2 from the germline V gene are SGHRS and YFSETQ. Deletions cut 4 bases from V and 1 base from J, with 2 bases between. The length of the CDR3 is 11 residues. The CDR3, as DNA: TGCGCCAGCAGCACCCAAGAGACCCAGTACTTC. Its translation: CASSTQETQYF.

The DNA of the CDR3 is TGTGCCAGCAGCTTGGGGTCCCGGGAGGAAGAGACCCAGTACTTC. It encodes CASSLGSREEETQYF. The chain is built from TRBV5-4 and TRBJ2-5; 7 positions match TRBD2. Looked up from germline, CDR1 is SGHNT and CDR2 is YYREEE (reference sequence). The CDR3 extends over 15 amino acids. V lost 0 bases and J lost 3; bases outside the gene matches: 5.

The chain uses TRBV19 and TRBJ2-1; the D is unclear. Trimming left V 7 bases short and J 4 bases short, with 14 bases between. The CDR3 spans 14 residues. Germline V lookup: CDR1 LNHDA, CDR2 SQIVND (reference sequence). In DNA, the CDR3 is TGTGCCAGTAACCCGAGAACGGCTTACAATGAGCAGTTCTTC. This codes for CASNPRTAYNEQFF.

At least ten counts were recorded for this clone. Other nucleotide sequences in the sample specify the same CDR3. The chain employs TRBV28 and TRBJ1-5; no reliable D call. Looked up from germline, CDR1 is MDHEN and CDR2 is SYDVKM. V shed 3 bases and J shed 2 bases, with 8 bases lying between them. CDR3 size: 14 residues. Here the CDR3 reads CASSFEQRNQPQHF. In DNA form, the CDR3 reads TGTGCCAGCAGTTTTGAGCAGCGCAATCAGCCCCAGCATTTT.

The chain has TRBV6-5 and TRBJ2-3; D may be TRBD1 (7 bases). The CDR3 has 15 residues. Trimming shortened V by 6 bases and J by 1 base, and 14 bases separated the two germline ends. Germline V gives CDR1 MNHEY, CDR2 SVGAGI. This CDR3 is CASRRQGGGTDTQYF. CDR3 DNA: TGTGCCAGCAGGAGACAGGGAGGAGGCACAGATACGCAGTATTTT.

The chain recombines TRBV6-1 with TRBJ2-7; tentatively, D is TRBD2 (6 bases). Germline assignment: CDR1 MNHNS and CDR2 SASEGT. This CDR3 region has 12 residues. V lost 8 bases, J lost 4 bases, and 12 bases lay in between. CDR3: CASEGTYYEQYF. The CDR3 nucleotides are TGTGCCAGCGAAGGGACTTATTACGAGCAGTACTTC.

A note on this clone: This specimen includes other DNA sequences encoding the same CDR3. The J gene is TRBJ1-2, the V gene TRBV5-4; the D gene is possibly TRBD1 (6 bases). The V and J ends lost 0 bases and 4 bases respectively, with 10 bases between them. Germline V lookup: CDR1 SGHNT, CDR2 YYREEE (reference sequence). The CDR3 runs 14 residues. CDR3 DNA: TGTGCCAGCAGCTTGGAGGGGGGGGGCTATGGCTACACCTTC. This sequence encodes CASSLEGGGYGYTF.

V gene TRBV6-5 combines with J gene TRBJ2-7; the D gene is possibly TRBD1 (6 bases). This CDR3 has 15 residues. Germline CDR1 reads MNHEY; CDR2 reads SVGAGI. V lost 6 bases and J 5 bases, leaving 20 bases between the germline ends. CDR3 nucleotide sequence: TGTGCCAGCAGCCGTCCAGGCAGGGGATCGAACGAGCAGTACTTC. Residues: CASSRPGRGSNEQYF.

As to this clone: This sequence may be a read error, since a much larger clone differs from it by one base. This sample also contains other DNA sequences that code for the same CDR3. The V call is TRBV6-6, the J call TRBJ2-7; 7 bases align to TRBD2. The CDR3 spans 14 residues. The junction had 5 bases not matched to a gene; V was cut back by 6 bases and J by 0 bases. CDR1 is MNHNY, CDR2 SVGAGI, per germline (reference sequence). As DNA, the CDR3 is TGTGCCAGCAGCCCCGGGGGGAGCTCCTACGAGCAGTACTTC. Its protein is CASSPGGSSYEQYF.

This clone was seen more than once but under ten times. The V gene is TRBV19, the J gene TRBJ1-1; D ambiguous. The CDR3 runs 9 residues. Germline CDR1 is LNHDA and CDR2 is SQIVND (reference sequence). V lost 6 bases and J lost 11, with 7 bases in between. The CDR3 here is CASSNGAFF. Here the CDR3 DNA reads TGTGCCAGTAGCAACGGGGCTTTCTTT.

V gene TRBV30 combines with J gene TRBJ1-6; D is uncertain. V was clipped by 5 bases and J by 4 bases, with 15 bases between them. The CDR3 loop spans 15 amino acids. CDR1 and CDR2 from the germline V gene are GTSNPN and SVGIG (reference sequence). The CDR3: CAWGMGQAYNSPLHF. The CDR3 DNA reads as TGTGCCTGGGGGATGGGTCAGGCATATAATTCACCCCTCCACTTT. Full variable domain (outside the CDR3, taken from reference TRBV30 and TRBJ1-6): SQTIHQWPATLVQPVGSPLSLECTVEGTSNPNLYWYRQAAGRGLQLLFYSVGIGQISSEVPQNLSASRPQDRQFILSSKKLLLSDSGFYLCAWGMGQAYNSPLHFGNGTRLTVT.

CDR3 nucleotide sequence: TGTGCCAGCAGCCGCAGAGGTTCAGGGAGGAATGAGCAGTTCTTC. It specifies CASSRRGSGRNEQFF. The chain combines TRBV7-9 with TRBJ2-1; D possibly corresponds to TRBD2 (6 bases). The CDR3 length is 15 residues. The germline CDR1 and CDR2 sequences are SEHNR and FQNEAQ (reference sequence). V was shortened by 5 bases and J by 7 bases, with 18 bases between the two germline ends.

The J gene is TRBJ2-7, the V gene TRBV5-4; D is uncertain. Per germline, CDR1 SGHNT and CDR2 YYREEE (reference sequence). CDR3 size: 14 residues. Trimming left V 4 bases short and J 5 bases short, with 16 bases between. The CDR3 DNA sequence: TGTGCCAGCAGCCACCGGAGCTCCCGTGACGAGCAGTACTTC. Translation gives CASSHRSSRDEQYF.